These 28 T cell receptor beta chains were all obtained from the same sample, sequenced in a study of shared clonotypes between healthy human individuals. Positive CCR7 selection of CD45RO-negative cells yielded the naive CD8 cells, and terminally differentiated effector memory CD45RA+ cells were excluded. Method: immunoSEQ multiplex PCR; TCRdb's copy keeps in-frame clones and lacks some. The table records 2 million or so clones, about 94% of them present only once. Material: naive CD8+ T cells sorted from blood. Source of these receptors: a man aged 18-30 years in good health.

The rearrangement links TRBV19 to TRBJ1-4; unclear D gene. This CDR3 comprises 12 residues. V dropped 6 bases and J dropped 10 bases, with 12 bases sitting between them. The germline gives CDR1 LNHDA, CDR2 SQIVND (reference sequence). The CDR3 DNA sequence: TGTGCCAGTAGATCGGACGTTGGAAAACTGTTTTTT. Translating gives CASRSDVGKLFF.

The chain is built from TRBV14 and TRBJ2-7, with a weak D call TRBD2 (5 bases). The CDR3 consists of 15 residues. CDR1 and CDR2 from the germline V gene are SGHDN and FVKESK. Trimming pared 0 bases from V and 6 bases from J, leaving 15 bases between. Written as DNA, the CDR3 is TGTGCCAGCAGCCAAGACGCGGGCAATTTGGCCGAGCAGTACTTC. Translating it yields CASSQDAGNLAEQYF.

This sequence joins TRBV2 and TRBJ2-2; D gene ambiguous. V was shortened by 3 bases and J by 2 bases, with 16 bases between the two germline ends. The CDR3 is made up of 17 amino acids. Germline V gives CDR1 SNHLY, CDR2 FYNNEI. CDR3 sequence (DNA): TGTGCCAGCAGTGAGGAAGACACGGCAGTAAACACCGGGGAGCTGTTTTTT. Amino acids: CASSEEDTAVNTGELFF.

The chain recombines TRBV7-9 with TRBJ2-7; perhaps TRBD1 as D (6 bases). The CDR3 extends over 15 amino acids. V shed 1 base and J shed 1 base, with 11 bases lying between them. Germline CDR1 and CDR2: SEHNR and FQNEAQ (reference sequence). In DNA, the CDR3 is TGTGCCAGCAGCTTAGGCGGACAGTCATCCTACGAGCAGTACTTC. Translation gives CASSLGGQSSYEQYF.

The genes are TRBV9 and TRBJ2-7; 7 bases fit TRBD1. There are 17 residues in the CDR3. V dropped 4 bases and J dropped 0; count of bases not matched to a gene: 13. CDR1 and CDR2 from the germline V gene are SGDLS and YYNGEE. The CDR3 sequence is CASSLPPGTESSYEQYF. The CDR3 coding sequence is TGTGCCAGCAGCCTTCCCCCCGGGACAGAAAGCTCCTACGAGCAGTACTTC.

This chain uses TRBV29-1 with TRBJ2-7; TRBD2 aligns across 8 bases. This CDR3 is built from 13 residues. CDR1 and CDR2 (germline): SQVTM, ANQGSEA. V gave up 2 bases and J gave up 2 bases; unmatched junction bases: 2. The CDR3 nucleotides are TGCAGCGTTGAATGGGGACTAGCCTACGAGCAGTACTTC. Amino acids: CSVEWGLAYEQYF.

In the case of this clone: The CDR3 does not end in the conserved phenylalanine or tryptophan, so this is likely a read error. The DNA is omitted, as the CDR3 cannot be located on it reliably, and the CDR3 follows TCRdb's listing. The V gene is TRBV7-9, the J gene TRBJ1-4. The germline gives CDR1 SEHNR, CDR2 FQNEAQ (reference sequence). The CDR3 region is 10 residues in length, termini included. CDR3 region: CASSLRIGRR.

This sequence joins TRBV4-1 and TRBJ2-7; TRBD2 matches 14 bases. The CDR3 is made up of 16 amino acids. V was clipped by 4 bases and J by 5 bases; unmatched bases: 7. CDR1 and CDR2 (germline): MGHRA, YSYEKL. CDR3 protein: CASSLRLAGGRHEQYF. CDR3 bases: TGCGCCAGCAGCCTCCGACTAGCGGGGGGGCGGCACGAGCAGTACTTC.

The chain has TRBV19 and TRBJ1-1; D gene ambiguous. The V end lost 3 bases, the J end lost 2 bases, and 10 bases lay between the germline ends. Germline values: CDR1 LNHDA, CDR2 SQIVND (reference sequence). The CDR3 extends over 14 amino acids. The CDR3 DNA sequence: TGTGCCAGTAGTATCAGAGAAGTTAACACTGAAGCTTTCTTT. Encoded protein: CASSIREVNTEAFF.

The chain joins TRBV14 to TRBJ2-7; D may match TRBD1 or TRBD2 (6 bases each). This CDR3 contains 15 residues. V was shortened by 1 base and J by 3 bases, with 13 bases between the two germline ends. Per the germline V gene, CDR1 is SGHDN and CDR2 is FVKESK. In DNA form, the CDR3 reads TGTGCCAGCAGCCAAGTACGGGGGCTGGACTACGAGCAGTACTTC. Protein product: CASSQVRGLDYEQYF.

Written as DNA, the CDR3 is TGTGCCAGCAGCTTGGTGAGCAACAATGAGCAGTTCTTC. Translating gives CASSLVSNNEQFF. This sequence joins TRBV5-6 and TRBJ2-1, with unresolved D. The CDR3 consists of 13 residues. Between the trimmed V and J ends, which lost 0 bases and 5 bases, there was a span of 6 bases. CDR1 is SGHDT and CDR2 is YYEEEE in the germline V gene.

The chain is built from TRBV7-9 and TRBJ2-2, with D perhaps matching TRBD1 or TRBD2 (5 bases each). The CDR3 has 17 residues. CDR1 is SEHNR and CDR2 is FQNEAQ in the germline V gene (reference sequence). V dropped 5 bases and J dropped 4 bases, with 20 bases sitting between them. The CDR3, as DNA: TGTGCCAGCAGCCAAGGACTGGGAAGGGGCTCCACCGGGGAGCTGTTTTTT. Amino acid sequence: CASSQGLGRGSTGELFF.

The chain carries TRBV28 and TRBJ1-2, with D perhaps TRBD1 (6 bases). This CDR3 contains 15 residues. V shed 4 bases and J shed 0 bases, with 12 bases lying between them. In germline, CDR1 is MDHEN, CDR2 SYDVKM. CDR3 residues: CASSWDTTANYGYTF. The DNA for the CDR3 is TGTGCCAGCAGTTGGGACACCACCGCTAACTATGGCTACACCTTC.

The chain joins TRBV4-1 to TRBJ2-1, with TRBD1 matching over 9 bases. Germline loops: CDR1 MGHRA, CDR2 YSYEKL. The trim removed 1 base at V and 7 bases at J, leaving 8 bases unmatched. This CDR3 spans 16 amino acids. CDR3 in amino acids: CASSQVGTGSGNEQFF. CDR3 nucleotide sequence: TGCGCCAGCAGCCAAGTTGGGACAGGGTCGGGAAATGAGCAGTTCTTC.

The chain combines TRBV2 with TRBJ1-1, with TRBD1 matching over 9 bases. Germline trimming cut 6 bases from V and 4 bases from J; bases unmatched to any gene: 6. Germline values: CDR1 SNHLY, CDR2 FYNNEI. The CDR3 contains 14 residues. CDR3 coding DNA: TGTGCCAGCAGGGGGACAGGGCTGGCCACTGAAGCTTTCTTT. Its protein is CASRGTGLATEAFF.

The J gene is TRBJ2-7, the V gene TRBV25-1; D ambiguous. From germline, CDR1 is MGHDK and CDR2 SYGVNS. With 4 bases removed from V and 7 bases from J, the gap between germline ends came to 14 bases. The CDR3 is 13 amino acids. CDR3 amino acids: CASSALRYSEQYF. The DNA of the CDR3 is TGTGCCAGCAGTGCCCTCCGATATTCAGAGCAGTACTTC.

The chain combines TRBV2 with TRBJ2-1, with TRBD1 matching 9 bases. Germline loops: CDR1 SNHLY, CDR2 FYNNEI. The CDR3 sequence is 17 residues long. V shed 8 bases and J 12 bases; nucleotides not matched to a gene: 23. The CDR3 spells CASLDRDREPTMSRQFF. The DNA of the CDR3 is TGTGCCAGCCTCGATAGGGACAGGGAACCTACAATGAGTCGGCAGTTCTTC.

The CDR3 coding sequence is TGTGCCAGCAGCCCTTCTAGGGGGACAGTTCCCTACGAGCAGTACTTC. Its protein product is CASSPSRGTVPYEQYF. The V gene is TRBV7-6, the J gene TRBJ2-7; the match to TRBD1 covers 7 bases. With V trimmed by 5 bases and J by 2 bases, 12 bases remained unmatched. There are 16 residues in the CDR3. Germline V gene data show CDR1 as SGHVS and CDR2 as FNYEAQ.

V is TRBV4-1 and J is TRBJ2-5, with 7 bases matching TRBD2. The closer fit of TRBJ2-7 to the DNA end suggests the J call may be wrong. There are 15 residues in the CDR3. Germline V lookup: CDR1 MGHRA, CDR2 YSYEKL. The CDR3 DNA sequence: TGCGCCAGCAGCACGGGACTAAGTGTAACCTACGAGCAGTACTTC. Amino acid sequence: CASSTGLSVTYEQYF.

The chain employs TRBV5-6 and TRBJ1-2; D is possibly TRBD1 (5 bases). Germline assignment: CDR1 SGHDT and CDR2 YYEEEE. Between the trimmed V and J ends, which lost 4 bases and 4 bases, there was a span of 14 bases. The CDR3 has 14 amino acids. The CDR3: CASSPGSTSYGYTF. The CDR3 coding sequence is TGTGCCAGCAGCCCAGGGAGCACGAGCTATGGCTACACCTTC.

The J gene is TRBJ2-1, the V gene TRBV9; D not certain. Germline V gene lookup returns CDR1 SGDLS and CDR2 YYNGEE. The V end was cut by 2 bases, the J end by 3 bases, with 15 bases between. There are 16 residues in the CDR3. The CDR3 bases are TGTGCCAGCAGCGTTGCCGAGATGGGAATCTACAATGAGCAGTTCTTC. It is translated as CASSVAEMGIYNEQFF.

The CDR3 bases are TGCAGCGGGGAAGGACTAGCGGGAAATGAGCAGTTCTTC. Protein: CSGEGLAGNEQFF. The rearrangement joins TRBV29-1 to TRBJ2-1; 12 bases match TRBD2. CDR1 is SQVTM, CDR2 ANQGSEA, per germline. This CDR3 comprises 13 residues. Trimming cost V 7 bases and J 7 bases; bases outside gene matches: 5.

V gene TRBV4-1 combines with J gene TRBJ1-4, with D hard to call. V lost 1 base to trimming and J lost 6 bases, with 9 bases between them. CDR1 is MGHRA, CDR2 YSYEKL, per germline. This CDR3 is built from 14 residues. CDR3 amino acids: CASSQVRQDEKLFF. CDR3 sequence (DNA): TGCGCCAGCAGCCAAGTCCGACAAGATGAAAAACTGTTTTTT.

This clone was recorded only once. The J gene is TRBJ1-1, the V gene TRBV27; D is unresolved. The CDR3 is 16 residues long. V was pared by 1 base and J by 1 base, with 13 bases between. Germline V gene lookup returns CDR1 MNHEY and CDR2 SMNVEV (reference sequence). CDR3 region: CASSLYLERSNTEAFF. For the CDR3, the DNA is TGTGCCAGCAGTTTATACCTAGAGCGGTCGAACACTGAAGCTTTCTTT.

This clone was detected only once. This chain links TRBV19 with TRBJ1-1, with D hard to call. Germline CDR1 is LNHDA and CDR2 is SQIVND (reference sequence). V lost 0 bases to trimming and J lost 9 bases, with 8 bases between them. There are 12 residues in the CDR3. The chain's CDR3 is CASSIDSIQAFF. The DNA for the CDR3 is TGTGCCAGTAGTATAGACAGTATCCAAGCTTTCTTT.

The count of this clone is one. The V and J genes are TRBV10-1 and TRBJ2-1; 7 bases fit TRBD1. The V and J ends lost 3 bases and 8 bases, in that order; junction bases with no gene match: 7. Looked up from germline, CDR1 is WNHNN and CDR2 is SYGVQD (reference sequence). There are 14 residues in the CDR3. CDR3 protein: CASSDTGTAYEQFF. The CDR3 DNA is TGCGCCAGCAGTGATACCGGGACAGCCTATGAGCAGTTCTTC.

V gene TRBV6-1 combines with J gene TRBJ1-2, with 8 bases matching TRBD1. V shed 2 bases and J 4 bases; nucleotides not matched to a gene: 6. The germline CDR1 and CDR2 sequences are MNHNS and SASEGT. The CDR3 consists of 15 residues. In nucleotides, the CDR3 is TGTGCCAGCAGTGAACTTGGGACAGGACCCTATGGCTACACCTTC. Encoded protein: CASSELGTGPYGYTF.

The gene calls are TRBV25-1 and TRBJ1-1; D is undetermined. V lost 2 bases and J lost 7, with 8 bases in between. Germline V gene sequence: CDR1 MGHDK, CDR2 SYGVNS. This CDR3 region has 12 residues. The CDR3 nucleotides are TGTGCCAGCAGTGAAGGCGATCTTGAAGCTTTCTTT. Protein product: CASSEGDLEAFF.